A single sample gave rise to the 2 T cell receptor beta chains below, sequenced in a study of cytomegalovirus exposure and HLA in healthy donors. Researchers ran the PCR with 60 Vbeta and 13 Jbeta primers. Some clones are missing from TCRdb's copy, which holds only in-frame ones; the method was immunoSEQ multiplex PCR. The table has 200,000 to 300,000 clones, about four fifths seen once; the top ten hold about 2%. Material: PBMCs. The receptor set was obtained from a woman aged 35 to 49 in good health and CMV-seropositive.

This chain connects TRBV7-9 to TRBJ2-7; 10 bases line up with TRBD1. This CDR3 spans 15 amino acids. Germline V gene data show CDR1 as SEHNR and CDR2 as FQNEAQ (reference sequence). The junction had 6 bases not matched to a gene; V was cut back by 5 bases and J by 2 bases. The CDR3 loop reads CASSKTGTGAYEQYF. CDR3 sequence (DNA): TGTGCCAGCAGCAAAACCGGGACAGGGGCCTACGAGCAGTACTTC.

This CDR3 is CASRPRQAVGTGELFF. The CDR3 coding sequence is TGTGCCAGCAGGCCGAGACAGGCCGTAGGCACCGGGGAGCTGTTTTTT. The chain is built from TRBV2 and TRBJ2-2; a possible D gene is TRBD1 (6 bases). CDR3 size: 16 residues. Germline values: CDR1 SNHLY, CDR2 FYNNEI. V was clipped by 6 bases and J by 4 bases, with 18 bases between them.